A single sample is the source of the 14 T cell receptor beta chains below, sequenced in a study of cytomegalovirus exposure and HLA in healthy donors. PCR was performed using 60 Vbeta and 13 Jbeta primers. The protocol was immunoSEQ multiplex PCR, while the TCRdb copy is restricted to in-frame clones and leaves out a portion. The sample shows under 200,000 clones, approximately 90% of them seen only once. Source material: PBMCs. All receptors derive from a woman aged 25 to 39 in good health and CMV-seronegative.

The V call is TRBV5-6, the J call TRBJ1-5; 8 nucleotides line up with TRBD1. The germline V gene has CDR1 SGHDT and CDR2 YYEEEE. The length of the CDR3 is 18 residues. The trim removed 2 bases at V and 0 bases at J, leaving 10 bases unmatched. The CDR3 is CASSFGAGGGDSNQPQHF. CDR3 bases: TGTGCCAGCAGCTTCGGGGCAGGGGGCGGTGATAGCAATCAGCCCCAGCATTTT.

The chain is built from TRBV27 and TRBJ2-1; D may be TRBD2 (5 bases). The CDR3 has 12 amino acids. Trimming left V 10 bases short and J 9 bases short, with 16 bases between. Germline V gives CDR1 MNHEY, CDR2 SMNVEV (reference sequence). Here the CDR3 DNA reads TGTGCCACCACCCCGGGAATCGGTGAGCAGTTCTTC. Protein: CATTPGIGEQFF.

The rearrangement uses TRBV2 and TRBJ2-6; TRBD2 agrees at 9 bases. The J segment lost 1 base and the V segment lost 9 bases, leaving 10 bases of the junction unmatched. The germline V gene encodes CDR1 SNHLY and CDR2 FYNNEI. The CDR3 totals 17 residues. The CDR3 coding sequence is TGTGCCAGTCCTCGGTTTAGCGGGAGTTCTGGGGCCAACGTCCTGACTTTC. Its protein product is CASPRFSGSSGANVLTF.

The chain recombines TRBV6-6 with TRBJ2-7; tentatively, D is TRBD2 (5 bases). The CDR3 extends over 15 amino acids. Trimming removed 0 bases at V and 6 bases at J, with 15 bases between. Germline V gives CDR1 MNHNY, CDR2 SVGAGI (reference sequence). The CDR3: CASSYSGPEGSEQYF. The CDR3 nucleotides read TGTGCCAGCAGTTACTCCGGCCCCGAGGGTTCCGAGCAGTACTTC.

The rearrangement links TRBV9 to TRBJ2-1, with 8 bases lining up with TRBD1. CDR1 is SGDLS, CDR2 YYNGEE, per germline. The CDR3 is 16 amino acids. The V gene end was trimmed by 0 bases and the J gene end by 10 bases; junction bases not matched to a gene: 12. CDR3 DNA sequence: TGTGCCAGCAGCGTAGATGTGGGACAGGCCCATGGGGAGCAGTTCTTC. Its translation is CASSVDVGQAHGEQFF.

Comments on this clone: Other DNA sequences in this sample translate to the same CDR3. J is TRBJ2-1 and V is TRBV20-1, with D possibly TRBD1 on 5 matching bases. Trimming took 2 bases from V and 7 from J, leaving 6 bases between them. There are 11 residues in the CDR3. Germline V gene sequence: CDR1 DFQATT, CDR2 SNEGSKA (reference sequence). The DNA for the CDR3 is TGCAGTGCTAGAAGGGGAAATGAGCAGTTCTTC. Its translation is CSARRGNEQFF.

CDR3: CSALRTQQIDEQFF. The CDR3 coding sequence is TGCAGCGCCCTGAGGACTCAGCAGATCGATGAGCAGTTCTTC. This rearrangement joins TRBV29-1 to TRBJ2-1; the D gene is possibly TRBD2 (5 bases). Germline V gene lookup returns CDR1 SQVTM and CDR2 ANQGSEA. The germline V and J ends were trimmed by 7 bases and 8 bases, with 21 bases remaining between them. The CDR3 sequence is 14 residues long.

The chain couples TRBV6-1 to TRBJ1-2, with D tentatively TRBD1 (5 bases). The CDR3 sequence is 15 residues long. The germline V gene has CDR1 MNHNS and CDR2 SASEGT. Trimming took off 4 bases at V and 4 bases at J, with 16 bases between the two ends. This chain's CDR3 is CASSADPTVTYGYTF. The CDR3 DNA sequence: TGTGCCAGCAGTGCAGACCCGACAGTGACCTATGGCTACACCTTC.

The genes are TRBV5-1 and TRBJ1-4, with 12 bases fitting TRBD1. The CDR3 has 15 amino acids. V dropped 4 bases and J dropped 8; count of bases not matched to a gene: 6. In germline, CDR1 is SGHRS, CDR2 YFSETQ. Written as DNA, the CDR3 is TGCGCCAGCAGCATGCCGGGACAGGGGGCAGAAAAACTGTTTTTT. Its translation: CASSMPGQGAEKLFF.

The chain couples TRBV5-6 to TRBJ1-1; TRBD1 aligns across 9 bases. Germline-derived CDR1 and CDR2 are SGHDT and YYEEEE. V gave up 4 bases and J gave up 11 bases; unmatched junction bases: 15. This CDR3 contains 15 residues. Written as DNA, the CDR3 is TGTGCCAGCAGCCCGTCCCGGGACAGGGTTTTAGCGGCTTTCTTT. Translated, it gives CASSPSRDRVLAAFF.

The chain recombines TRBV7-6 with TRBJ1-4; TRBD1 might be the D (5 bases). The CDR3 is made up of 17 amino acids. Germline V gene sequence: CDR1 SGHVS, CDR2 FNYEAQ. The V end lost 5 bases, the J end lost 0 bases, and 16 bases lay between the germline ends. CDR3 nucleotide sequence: TGTGCCAGCAGCAAATGGGGCAGGACGTCAACTAATGAAAAACTGTTTTTT. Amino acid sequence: CASSKWGRTSTNEKLFF.

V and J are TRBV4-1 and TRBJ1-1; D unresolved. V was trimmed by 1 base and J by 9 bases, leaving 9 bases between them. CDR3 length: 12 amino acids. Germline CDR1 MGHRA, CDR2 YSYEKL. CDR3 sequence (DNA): TGCGCCAGCAGCCAAGTCCTTGAGCAAGCTTTCTTT. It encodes CASSQVLEQAFF.

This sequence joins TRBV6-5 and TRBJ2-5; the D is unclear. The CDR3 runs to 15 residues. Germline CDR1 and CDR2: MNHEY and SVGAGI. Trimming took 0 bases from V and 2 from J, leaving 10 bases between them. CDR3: CASSYSRLLQETQYF. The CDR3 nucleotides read TGTGCCAGCAGTTACTCCCGACTTTTGCAAGAGACCCAGTACTTC.

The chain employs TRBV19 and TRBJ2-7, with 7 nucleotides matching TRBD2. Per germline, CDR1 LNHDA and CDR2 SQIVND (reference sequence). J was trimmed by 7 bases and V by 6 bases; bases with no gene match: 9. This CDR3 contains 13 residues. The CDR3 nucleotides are TGTGCCAGTAGGTTAGCGGGTGATGTTGAGCAGTACTTC. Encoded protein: CASRLAGDVEQYF.